The 27 T cell receptor beta chains listed next were all sequenced from one sample in a study of T cell repertoires in cytomegalovirus infection. MiXCR was run by TCRdb on the reads, yielding one entry per CDR3 protein. Of 450,000 to 650,000 distinct CDR3 sequences listed, 35% to 50% are singletons. Their target antigens are unknown. Sequenced material: cultured PBMCs, taken from culture after CMV antigen stimulation. The source is a human donor in good health (CMV status not recorded). Some clones in this sample may be carry-over from other donors' samples.

The V and J genes are TRBV14 and TRBJ1-1, with a weak D call TRBD1 (6 bases). The V gene lost 0 bases and the J gene lost 4 bases, with 36 bases spanning the gap. The CDR3 has 23 amino acids. Looked up from germline, CDR1 is SGHDN and CDR2 is FVKESK. DNA of the CDR3: TGTGCCAGCAGCCAAGATGCCCCCTTCATCCACACAGGGCGCGGACCAGTCGCCACTGAAGCTTTCTTT. Protein sequence: CASSQDAPFIHTGRGPVATEAFF.

V gene TRBV6-1 combines with J gene TRBJ2-3; the D call may be TRBD1 or TRBD2 (8 bases each). Looked up from germline, CDR1 is MNHNS and CDR2 is SASEGT. The CDR3 is made up of 16 amino acids. V was clipped by 5 bases and J by 5 bases, with 20 bases between them. CDR3 loop: CASSKILSGTGDTQYF. Here the CDR3 DNA reads TGTGCCAGCAGTAAGATACTTAGCGGGACAGGAGATACGCAGTATTTT.

The V gene is TRBV30, the J gene TRBJ2-7, with D possibly called TRBD1 or TRBD2 (5 bases each). Germline V gene data show CDR1 as GTSNPN and CDR2 as SVGIG (reference sequence). The CDR3 is 15 residues long. The V gene lost 2 bases and the J gene lost 0 bases, with 14 bases spanning the gap. The CDR3 DNA is TGTGCCTGGAGTATTGAGGGGCACTACTCCTACGAGCAGTACTTC. Translating it yields CAWSIEGHYSYEQYF. Full variable domain (outside the CDR3, taken from reference TRBV30 and TRBJ2-7): SQTIHQWPATLVQPVGSPLSLECTVEGTSNPNLYWYRQAAGRGLQLLFYSVGIGQISSEVPQNLSASRPQDRQFILSSKKLLLSDSGFYLCAWSIEGHYSYEQYFGPGTRLTVT.

J is TRBJ1-3 and V is TRBV7-2; D is ambiguous. V gave up 7 bases and J gave up 7 bases, with 20 bases separating them. CDR1 SGHTA and CDR2 FQGNSA come from the germline V gene. This CDR3 spans 15 amino acids. CDR3 residues: CASTAPGEAGNTIYF. The CDR3 DNA reads TGTGCCAGCACCGCCCCCGGAGAGGCGGGGAACACCATATATTTT.

The rearrangement links TRBV7-2 to TRBJ2-1; D tentatively reads TRBD1 or TRBD2 (6 bases each). V lost 7 bases, J lost 2 bases, and 15 bases lay in between. Germline lookup yields CDR1 SGHTA and CDR2 FQGNSA. The CDR3 has 15 residues. The CDR3: CASIEWGAPYNEQFF. Written as DNA, the CDR3 is TGTGCCAGCATCGAGTGGGGGGCCCCCTACAATGAGCAGTTCTTC.

The table lists this clonotype with a few counts. The chain carries TRBV28 and TRBJ2-7; tentative D call: TRBD1 (5 bases). CDR3 size: 15 residues. Trimming left V 4 bases short and J 0 bases short, with 13 bases between. The germline CDR1 and CDR2 sequences are MDHEN and SYDVKM. The CDR3 is CASSSGQGISYEQYF. CDR3 DNA sequence: TGTGCCAGCAGTTCCGGACAAGGGATCTCCTACGAGCAGTACTTC.

This clonotype was counted between two and nine times. The J gene is TRBJ2-7, the V gene TRBV7-7; D may be TRBD2 (6 bases). Germline CDR1 reads SSHAT; CDR2 reads FNYEAQ (reference sequence). The CDR3 extends over 13 amino acids. The V end lost 7 bases, the J end lost 6 bases, and 16 bases lay between the germline ends. The CDR3 nucleotides are TGTGCCAGCAACAAGGGACTTAGGCGCGAGCAGTACTTC. This encodes CASNKGLRREQYF.

The rearrangement joins TRBV11-2 to TRBJ2-3, with 14 bases fitting TRBD2. Germline CDR1 and CDR2: SGHAT and FQNNGV. J gave up 6 bases and V 4 bases, and 6 bases lay outside the gene matches. The CDR3 has 16 amino acids. The CDR3 bases are TGTGCCAGCAGCTCCCGACTAGCGGGGGGGATGGATACGCAGTATTTT. Its translation is CASSSRLAGGMDTQYF.

In this sample, this clonotype turned up a few times. The CDR3 sequence: CASGDRGNQPQHF. DNA of the CDR3: TGTGCCAGCGGGGACAGGGGGAATCAGCCCCAGCATTTT. The chain uses TRBV7-2 and TRBJ1-5, with TRBD1 identical over 11 bases. The ends lost 8 bases at V and 4 bases at J; junction bases unmatched: 1. The CDR3 is 13 amino acids. Germline CDR1 reads SGHTA; CDR2 reads FQGNSA. Full variable domain (missing parts from reference TRBV7-2 and TRBJ1-5): GAGVSQSPSNKVTEKGKDVELRCDPISGHTALYWYRQSLGQGLEFLIYFQGNSAPDKSGLPSDRFSAERTGGSVSTLTIQRTQQEDSAVYLCASGDRGNQPQHFGDGTRLSIL.

CDR3 bases: TGTGCACTAGAACTAGGGGAGACCCAGTACTTC. Protein product: CALELGETQYF. The V and J genes are TRBV7-2 and TRBJ2-5, with D tentatively TRBD2 (5 bases). The CDR3 has 11 amino acids. Per germline, CDR1 SGHTA and CDR2 FQGNSA.

The chain links TRBV11-3 to TRBJ2-5, with no clear D. CDR3 size: 14 residues. Trimming took off 4 bases at V and 3 bases at J, with 12 bases between the two ends. Germline CDR1 SGHNT, CDR2 YENEEA. In nucleotides, the CDR3 is TGTGCCAGCAGCTCCCCCTCGGCAGAAGAGACCCAGTACTTC. Residues: CASSSPSAEETQYF.

The chain joins TRBV7-2 to TRBJ2-2; 10 bases fit TRBD2. CDR3 length equals 17 residues. J gave up 6 bases and V 5 bases, and 12 bases lay outside the gene matches. From germline, CDR1 is SGHTA and CDR2 FQGNSA. CDR3 sequence reads: CASSPGSGRAVAGELFF. The CDR3 bases are TGTGCCAGCAGCCCAGGGAGCGGGAGGGCGGTTGCCGGGGAGCTGTTTTTT.

Here the CDR3 DNA reads TGCAGTGCTAGAGATCCCCTCGGGCATGAGCAGTTCTTC. Its protein is CSARDPLGHEQFF. The J gene is TRBJ2-1, the V gene TRBV20-1; unclear D gene. The CDR3 has 13 amino acids. The ends were cut back, 0 bases at V and 8 bases at J, with 11 bases in the middle. In germline, CDR1 is DFQATT, CDR2 SNEGSKA (reference sequence).

The CDR3 is CSARDPQGRGTDTQYF. CDR3 DNA sequence: TGCAGTGCTAGAGATCCTCAGGGGCGAGGCACAGATACGCAGTATTTT. The rearrangement uses TRBV20-1 and TRBJ2-3; perhaps TRBD1 as D (6 bases). The CDR3 runs to 16 residues. Germline V lookup: CDR1 DFQATT, CDR2 SNEGSKA (reference sequence). The germline V and J ends were trimmed by 0 bases and 1 base, with 14 bases remaining between them.

This clonotype was seen more than once but under ten times. J is TRBJ1-1 and V is TRBV7-9; TRBD1 matches 8 bases. The CDR3 is 14 amino acids. Trimming removed 5 bases from V and 7 bases from J; junction bases left unmatched: 9. Germline V gives CDR1 SEHNR, CDR2 FQNEAQ (reference sequence). CDR3 in amino acids: CASSPFSGTGEAFF. The CDR3 bases are TGTGCCAGCAGCCCCTTTTCGGGGACAGGTGAAGCTTTCTTT.

CDR3 in amino acids: CSAGTGQVSYEQYF. The CDR3 DNA reads TGCAGTGCCGGGACGGGACAAGTATCCTACGAGCAGTACTTC. The rearrangement uses TRBV20-1 and TRBJ2-7; D perhaps matches TRBD1 (6 bases). CDR1 is DFQATT and CDR2 is SNEGSKA in the germline V gene (reference sequence). CDR3 length equals 14 residues. Trimming cost V 6 bases and J 1 base, with 16 bases left between them.

The chain combines TRBV7-2 with TRBJ2-3; D gene uncertain. Germline V lookup: CDR1 SGHTA, CDR2 FQGNSA. This CDR3 spans 14 amino acids. Trimming left V 5 bases short and J 0 bases short, with 9 bases between. CDR3 sequence: CASSPLVSTDTQYF. In DNA, the CDR3 is TGTGCCAGCAGCCCTCTAGTGAGCACAGATACGCAGTATTTT.

This chain uses TRBV6-5 with TRBJ2-7; D unclear. Germline loops: CDR1 MNHEY, CDR2 SVGAGI. Deletions cut 5 bases from V and 2 bases from J, with 13 bases between. CDR3 size: 14 residues. The CDR3 loop is CASSTGGRPYEQYF. The CDR3 bases are TGTGCCAGCAGTACGGGTGGAAGACCCTACGAGCAGTACTTC.

The chain links TRBV5-4 to TRBJ1-4; D uncertain. Germline V lookup: CDR1 SGHNT, CDR2 YYREEE (reference sequence). Trimming took 3 bases from V and 8 from J, leaving 17 bases between them. This CDR3 has 15 amino acids. For the CDR3, the DNA is TGTGCCAGCAGCTCGGCGAAGAGGGAAGGAGAAAAACTGTTTTTT. It specifies CASSSAKREGEKLFF.

This clonotype has ten or more counts. The chain uses TRBV6-2 or TRBV6-3 and TRBJ2-1; TRBD1 is a possible D gene (5 bases). V was cut by 5 bases and J by 9 bases, with 20 bases left in between. The CDR3 length is 15 residues. Germline assignment: CDR1 MNHEY and CDR2 SVGEGT. CDR3 amino acids: CASSPRRVLHGEQFF. In DNA form, the CDR3 reads TGTGCCAGCAGTCCCCGCAGGGTCCTACATGGTGAGCAGTTCTTC.

This clonotype was seen only a few times. The chain links TRBV12-3 or TRBV12-4 to TRBJ2-2; TRBD1 aligns across 8 bases. V lost 6 bases to trimming and J lost 4 bases; unmatched junction nucleotides: 10. The CDR3 covers 16 residues. CDR3 bases: TGTGCCAGCAGCCCCGGACAGGGCAGGAGCACCGGGGAGCTGTTTTTT. This translates into CASSPGQGRSTGELFF.

This clonotype has only a few counts. The rearrangement uses TRBV7-9 and TRBJ1-1, with 11 bases matching TRBD1. The trim removed 8 bases at V and 5 bases at J, leaving 10 bases unmatched. The CDR3 covers 15 residues. Germline-derived CDR1 and CDR2 are SEHNR and FQNEAQ (reference sequence). The CDR3 region has the DNA TGTGCCAGCGACTCAGGACAGGGGGCGCAGACTGAAGCTTTCTTT. Protein product: CASDSGQGAQTEAFF.

This clonotype was counted between two and nine times. The chain carries TRBV7-6 and TRBJ1-4, with D possibly matching TRBD1 (5 bases). CDR1 SGHVS and CDR2 FNYEAQ come from the germline V gene. This CDR3 contains 13 residues. V dropped 1 base and J dropped 8 bases, with 8 bases sitting between them. In DNA form, the CDR3 reads TGTGCCAGCAGCTTAGGACAGACGGAAAAACTGTTTTTT. Its translation: CASSLGQTEKLFF.

The genes are TRBV6-2 or TRBV6-3 and TRBJ2-4; 8 bases line up with TRBD2. There are 17 residues in the CDR3. Germline loops: CDR1 MNHEY, CDR2 SVGEGT. V lost 6 bases and J lost 0; bases outside the gene matches: 10. The CDR3 protein is CASSGLARDLAKNIQYF. CDR3 DNA: TGTGCCAGCAGCGGACTAGCCCGGGACTTAGCCAAAAACATTCAGTACTTC.

The chain carries TRBV20-1 and TRBJ2-3, with TRBD2 identical over 10 bases. Per the germline V gene, CDR1 is DFQATT and CDR2 is SNEGSKA (reference sequence). This CDR3 has 15 amino acids. J gave up 5 bases and V 3 bases, and 8 bases lay outside the gene matches. The CDR3 DNA sequence: TGCAGTGCTAGGAGAGCGGGGGGGCCGGGAGATACGCAGTATTTT. This translates into CSARRAGGPGDTQYF.

The rearrangement joins TRBV12-3 or TRBV12-4 to TRBJ2-5; weak D call: TRBD2 (6 bases). CDR3 length equals 16 residues. The V and J ends lost 1 base and 5 bases respectively, with 17 bases between them. This CDR3 reads CASSLVASASTETQYF. As DNA, the CDR3 is TGTGCCAGCAGTTTAGTGGCTAGCGCTAGCACTGAGACCCAGTACTTC.

Concerning this clonotype itself: The junction differs from germline at one of its ends, possibly a read error. The gene calls are TRBV7-6 and TRBJ1-2; TRBD1 might be the D (6 bases). Per germline, CDR1 SGHVS and CDR2 FNYEAQ. The CDR3 has 13 amino acids. CDR3 coding DNA: TGTGCCAGCAGCTTACCCACAGGGTTGTCCATGAACTTC. It specifies CASSLPTGLSMNF.